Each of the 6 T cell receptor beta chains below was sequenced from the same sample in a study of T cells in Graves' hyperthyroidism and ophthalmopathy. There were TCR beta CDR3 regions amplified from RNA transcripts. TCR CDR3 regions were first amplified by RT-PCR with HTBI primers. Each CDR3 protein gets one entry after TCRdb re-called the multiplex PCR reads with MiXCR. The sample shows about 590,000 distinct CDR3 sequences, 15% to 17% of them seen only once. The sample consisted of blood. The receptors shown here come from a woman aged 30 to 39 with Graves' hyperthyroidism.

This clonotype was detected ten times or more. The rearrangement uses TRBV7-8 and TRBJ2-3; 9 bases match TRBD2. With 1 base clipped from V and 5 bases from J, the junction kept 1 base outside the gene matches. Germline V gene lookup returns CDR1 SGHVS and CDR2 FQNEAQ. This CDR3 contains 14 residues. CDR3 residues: CASSLGGREDTQYF. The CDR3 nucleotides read TGTGCCAGCAGCTTAGGCGGGAGGGAAGATACGCAGTATTTT.

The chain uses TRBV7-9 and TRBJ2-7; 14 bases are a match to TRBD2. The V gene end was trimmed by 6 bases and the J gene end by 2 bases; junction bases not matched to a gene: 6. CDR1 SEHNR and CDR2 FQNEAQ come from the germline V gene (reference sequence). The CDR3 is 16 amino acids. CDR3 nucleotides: TGTGCCAGCAGTTTCGGGACTAGCGGGAGTCCCTACGAGCAGTACTTC. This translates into CASSFGTSGSPYEQYF. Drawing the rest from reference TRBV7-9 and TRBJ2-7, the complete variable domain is DTGVSQNPRHKITKRGQNVTFRCDPISEHNRLYWYRQTLGQGPEFLTYFQNEAQLEKSRLLSDRFSAERPKGSFSTLEIQRTEQGDSAMYLCASSFGTSGSPYEQYFGPGTRLTVT.

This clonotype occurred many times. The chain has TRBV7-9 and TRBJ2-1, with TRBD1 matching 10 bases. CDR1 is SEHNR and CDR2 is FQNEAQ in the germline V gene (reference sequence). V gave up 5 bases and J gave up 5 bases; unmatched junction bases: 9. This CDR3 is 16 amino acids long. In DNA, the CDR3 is TGTGCCAGCAGCGCCGTCGACAGGGGGCTTAACAATGAGCAGTTCTTC. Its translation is CASSAVDRGLNNEQFF.

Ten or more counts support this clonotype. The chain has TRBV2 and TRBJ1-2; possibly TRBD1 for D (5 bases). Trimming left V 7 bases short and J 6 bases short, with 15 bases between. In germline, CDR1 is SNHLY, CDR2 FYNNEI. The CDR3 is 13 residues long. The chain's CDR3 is CASTPGQGHGYTF. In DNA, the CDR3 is TGTGCCAGCACTCCAGGCCAGGGCCATGGCTACACCTTC.

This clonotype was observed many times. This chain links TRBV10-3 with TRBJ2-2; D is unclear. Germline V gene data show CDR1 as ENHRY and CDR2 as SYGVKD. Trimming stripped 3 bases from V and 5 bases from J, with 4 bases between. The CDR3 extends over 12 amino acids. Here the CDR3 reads CAISDGTGELFF. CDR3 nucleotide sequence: TGTGCCATCAGTGACGGAACCGGGGAGCTGTTTTTT.

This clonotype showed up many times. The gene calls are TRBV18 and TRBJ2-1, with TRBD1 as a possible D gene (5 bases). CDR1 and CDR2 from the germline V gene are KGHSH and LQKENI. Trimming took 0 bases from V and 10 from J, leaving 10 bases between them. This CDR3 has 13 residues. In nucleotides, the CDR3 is TGTGCCAGCTCACCACCACTCCAGGGCGAGCAGTTCTTC. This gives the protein CASSPPLQGEQFF.